This T cell receptor (beta chain) originates from a study of cytomegalovirus exposure and HLA in healthy donors. Study background: Earlier, approximately 190 million T cells were analyzed, and around 100 million unique TCR beta sequences were found among them. Study-wide points: In a later analysis, TCR beta V- and J-gene trimming showed a link to a missense DCLRE1C variant. A later analysis showed that HLA-associated TCR beta chains had undergone more clonal expansion than equally common others.

Note on this clone: Its antigen is not identified.

It was with 60 Vbeta and 13 Jbeta primers that the PCR ran. Measured with immunoSEQ multiplex PCR; TCRdb has only the in-frame clones, and not every one. The sample lists approximately 170,000 clones, around four fifths occurring once. Deletions cut 6 bases from V and 8 bases from J, with 17 bases between. Germline V gene data show CDR1 as LGHNA and CDR2 as YSLEER. This CDR3 is built from 14 residues. The source material was PBMCs. The chain carries TRBV4-3 and TRBJ2-1; TRBD2 might be the D (6 bases). The receptor was derived from a female donor in good health and CMV-seronegative. Here the CDR3 reads CASRLDYPVDEQFF. For the CDR3, the DNA is TGCGCCAGCAGGCTGGACTACCCCGTCGATGAGCAGTTCTTC.